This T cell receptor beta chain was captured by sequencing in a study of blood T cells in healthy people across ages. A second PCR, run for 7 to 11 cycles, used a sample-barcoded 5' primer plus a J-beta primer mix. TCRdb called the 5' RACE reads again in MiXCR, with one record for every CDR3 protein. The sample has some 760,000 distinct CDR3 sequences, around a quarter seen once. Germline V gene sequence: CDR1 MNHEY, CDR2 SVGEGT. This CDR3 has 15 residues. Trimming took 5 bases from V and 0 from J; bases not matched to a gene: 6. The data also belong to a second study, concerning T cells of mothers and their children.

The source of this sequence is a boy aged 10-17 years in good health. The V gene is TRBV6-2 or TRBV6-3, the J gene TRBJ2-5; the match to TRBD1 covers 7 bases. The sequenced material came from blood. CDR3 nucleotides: TGTGCCAGCAGTAACCGGACAGGATACCAAGAGACCCAGTACTTC. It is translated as CASSNRTGYQETQYF.